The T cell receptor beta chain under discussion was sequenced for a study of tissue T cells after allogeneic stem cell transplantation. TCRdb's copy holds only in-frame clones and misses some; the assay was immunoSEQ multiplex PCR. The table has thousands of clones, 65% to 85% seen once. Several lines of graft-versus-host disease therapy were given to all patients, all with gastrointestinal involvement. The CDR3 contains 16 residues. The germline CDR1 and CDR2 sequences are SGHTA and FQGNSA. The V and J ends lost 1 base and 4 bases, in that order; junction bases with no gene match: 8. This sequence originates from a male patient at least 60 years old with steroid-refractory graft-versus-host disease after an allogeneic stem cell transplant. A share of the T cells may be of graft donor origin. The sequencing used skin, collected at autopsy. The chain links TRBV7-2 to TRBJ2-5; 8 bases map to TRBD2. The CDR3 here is CASSLGRGGPRETQYF. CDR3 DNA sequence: TGTGCCAGCAGCTTAGGTCGGGGGGGGCCGAGAGAGACCCAGTACTTC. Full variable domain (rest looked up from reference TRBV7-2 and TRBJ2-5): GAGVSQSPSNKVTEKGKDVELRCDPISGHTALYWYRQSLGQGLEFLIYFQGNSAPDKSGLPSDRFSAERTGGSVSTLTIQRTQQEDSAVYLCASSLGRGGPRETQYFGPGTRLLVL.